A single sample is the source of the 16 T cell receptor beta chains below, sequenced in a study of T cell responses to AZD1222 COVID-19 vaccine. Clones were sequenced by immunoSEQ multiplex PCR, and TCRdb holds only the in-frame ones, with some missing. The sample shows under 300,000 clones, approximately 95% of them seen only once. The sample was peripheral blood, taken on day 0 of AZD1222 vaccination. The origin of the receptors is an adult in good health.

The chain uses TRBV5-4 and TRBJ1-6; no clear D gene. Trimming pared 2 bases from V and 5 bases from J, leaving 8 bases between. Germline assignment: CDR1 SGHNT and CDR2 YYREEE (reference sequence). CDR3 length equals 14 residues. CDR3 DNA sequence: TGTGCCAGCAGCTTTAAGGGAAATAATTCACCCCTCCACTTT. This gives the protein CASSFKGNNSPLHF.

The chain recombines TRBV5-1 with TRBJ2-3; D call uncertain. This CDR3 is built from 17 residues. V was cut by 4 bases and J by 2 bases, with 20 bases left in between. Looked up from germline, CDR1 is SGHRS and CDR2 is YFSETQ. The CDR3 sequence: CASSKNVGPQNTDTQYF. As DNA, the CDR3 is TGCGCCAGCAGCAAGAACGTCGGTCCCCAGAACACAGATACGCAGTATTTT.

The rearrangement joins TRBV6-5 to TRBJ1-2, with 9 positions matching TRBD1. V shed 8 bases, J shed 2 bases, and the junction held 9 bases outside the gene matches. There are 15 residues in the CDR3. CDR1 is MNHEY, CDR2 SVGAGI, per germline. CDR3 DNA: TGTGCCAGCGGGGGCCGACAGGGGGGAAACTATGGCTACACCTTC. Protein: CASGGRQGGNYGYTF.

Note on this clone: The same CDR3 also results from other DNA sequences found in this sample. CDR3 in DNA: TGTGCCAGCAGCCCCGGAAACTCCTACGAGCAGTACTTC. Protein sequence: CASSPGNSYEQYF. The J gene is TRBJ2-7, the V gene TRBV7-2; D remains ambiguous. Germline CDR1 SGHTA, CDR2 FQGNSA. CDR3 length equals 13 residues. V was clipped by 5 bases and J by 0 bases, with 8 bases between them.

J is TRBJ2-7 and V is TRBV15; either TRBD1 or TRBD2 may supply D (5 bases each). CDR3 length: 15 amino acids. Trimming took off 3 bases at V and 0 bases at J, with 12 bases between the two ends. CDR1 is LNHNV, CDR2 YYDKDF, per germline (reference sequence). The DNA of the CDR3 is TGTGCCACCAGCAGGGGGGACGGAAGCTCCTACGAGCAGTACTTC. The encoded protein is CATSRGDGSSYEQYF.

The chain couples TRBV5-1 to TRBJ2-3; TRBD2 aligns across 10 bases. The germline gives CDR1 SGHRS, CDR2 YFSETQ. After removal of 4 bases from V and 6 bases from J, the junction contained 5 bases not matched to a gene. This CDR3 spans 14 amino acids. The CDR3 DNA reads TGCGCCAGCAGCATGGGACTAGCGTCGGATACGCAGTATTTT. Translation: CASSMGLASDTQYF.

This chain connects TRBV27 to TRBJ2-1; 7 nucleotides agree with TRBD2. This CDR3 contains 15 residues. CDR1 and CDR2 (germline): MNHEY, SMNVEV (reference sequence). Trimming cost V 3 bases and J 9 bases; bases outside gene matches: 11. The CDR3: CASSFGSGGRGEQFF. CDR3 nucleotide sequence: TGTGCCAGCAGTTTTGGGTCGGGAGGACGTGGTGAGCAGTTCTTC.

The CDR3 DNA reads TGTGCCAGCAGCTCAGGGGCACAGTCCTACGAGCAGTACTTC. Translated, it gives CASSSGAQSYEQYF. This sequence joins TRBV28 and TRBJ2-7; D perhaps matches TRBD1 (6 bases). Germline V gene lookup returns CDR1 MDHEN and CDR2 SYDVKM. Trimming removed 6 bases from V and 1 base from J, with 13 bases in between. CDR3 size: 14 residues.

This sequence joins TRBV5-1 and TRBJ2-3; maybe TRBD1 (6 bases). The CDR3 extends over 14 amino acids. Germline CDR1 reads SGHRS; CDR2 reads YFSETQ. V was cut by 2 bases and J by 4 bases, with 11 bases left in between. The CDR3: CASSLQGRPDTQYF. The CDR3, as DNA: TGCGCCAGCAGCTTACAGGGAAGACCAGATACGCAGTATTTT.

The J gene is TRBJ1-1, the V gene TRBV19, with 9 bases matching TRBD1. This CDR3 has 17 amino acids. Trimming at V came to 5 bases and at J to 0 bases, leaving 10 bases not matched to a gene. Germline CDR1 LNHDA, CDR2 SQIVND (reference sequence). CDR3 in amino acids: CASSLRPQGAVNTEAFF. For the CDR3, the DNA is TGTGCCAGTAGTCTAAGACCACAGGGGGCCGTGAACACTGAAGCTTTCTTT.

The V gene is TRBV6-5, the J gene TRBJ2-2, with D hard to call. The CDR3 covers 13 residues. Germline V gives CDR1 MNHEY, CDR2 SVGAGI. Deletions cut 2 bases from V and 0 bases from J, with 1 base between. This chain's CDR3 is CASSYPNTGELFF. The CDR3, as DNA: TGTGCCAGCAGTTACCCGAACACCGGGGAGCTGTTTTTT.

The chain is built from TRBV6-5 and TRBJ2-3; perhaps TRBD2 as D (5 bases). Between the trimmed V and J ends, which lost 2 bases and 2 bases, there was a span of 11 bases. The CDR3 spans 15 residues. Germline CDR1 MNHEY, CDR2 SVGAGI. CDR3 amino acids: CASSYTSGNTDTQYF. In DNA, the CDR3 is TGTGCCAGCAGTTACACGTCGGGGAACACAGATACGCAGTATTTT.

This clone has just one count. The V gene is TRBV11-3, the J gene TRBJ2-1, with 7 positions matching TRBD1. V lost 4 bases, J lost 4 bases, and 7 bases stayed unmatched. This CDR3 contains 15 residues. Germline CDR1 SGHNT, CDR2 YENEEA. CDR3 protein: CASSSATGAYNEQFF. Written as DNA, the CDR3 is TGTGCCAGCAGCTCAGCAACAGGGGCGTACAATGAGCAGTTCTTC.

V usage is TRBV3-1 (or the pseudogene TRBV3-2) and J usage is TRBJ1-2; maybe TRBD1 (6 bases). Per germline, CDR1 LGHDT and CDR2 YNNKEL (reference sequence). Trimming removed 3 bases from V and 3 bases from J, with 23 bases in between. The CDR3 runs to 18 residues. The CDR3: CASSHTYRQEGGDYGYTF. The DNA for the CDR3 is TGTGCCAGCAGCCACACCTACCGGCAGGAGGGGGGGGACTATGGCTACACCTTC.

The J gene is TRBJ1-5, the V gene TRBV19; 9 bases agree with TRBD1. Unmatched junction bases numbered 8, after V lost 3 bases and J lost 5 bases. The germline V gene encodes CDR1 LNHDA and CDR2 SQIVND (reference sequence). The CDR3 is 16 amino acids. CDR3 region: CASSIGTGRLHQPQHF. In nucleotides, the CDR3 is TGTGCCAGTAGTATCGGGACAGGGCGACTTCATCAGCCCCAGCATTTT.

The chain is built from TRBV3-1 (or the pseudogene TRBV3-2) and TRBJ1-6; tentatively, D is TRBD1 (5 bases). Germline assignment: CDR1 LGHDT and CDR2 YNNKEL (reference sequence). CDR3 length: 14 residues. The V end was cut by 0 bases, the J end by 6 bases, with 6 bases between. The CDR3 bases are TGTGCCAGCAGCCAAGAGACAGCTAATTCACCCCTCCACTTT. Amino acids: CASSQETANSPLHF.